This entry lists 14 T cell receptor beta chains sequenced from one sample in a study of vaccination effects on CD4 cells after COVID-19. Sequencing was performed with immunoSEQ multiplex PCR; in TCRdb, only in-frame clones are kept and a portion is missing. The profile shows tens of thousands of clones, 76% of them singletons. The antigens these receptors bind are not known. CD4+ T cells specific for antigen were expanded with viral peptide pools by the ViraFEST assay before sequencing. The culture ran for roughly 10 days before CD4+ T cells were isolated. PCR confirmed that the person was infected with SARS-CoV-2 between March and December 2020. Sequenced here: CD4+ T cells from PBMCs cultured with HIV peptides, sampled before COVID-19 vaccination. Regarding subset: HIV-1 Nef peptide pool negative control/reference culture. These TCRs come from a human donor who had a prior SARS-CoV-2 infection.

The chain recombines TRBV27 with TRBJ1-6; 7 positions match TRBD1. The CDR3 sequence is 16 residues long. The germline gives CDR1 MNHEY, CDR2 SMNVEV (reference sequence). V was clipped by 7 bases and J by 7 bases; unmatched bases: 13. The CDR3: CASTRVGGAGNSPLHF. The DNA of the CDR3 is TGTGCCAGCACCAGGGTAGGGGGCGCGGGAAATTCACCCCTCCACTTT.

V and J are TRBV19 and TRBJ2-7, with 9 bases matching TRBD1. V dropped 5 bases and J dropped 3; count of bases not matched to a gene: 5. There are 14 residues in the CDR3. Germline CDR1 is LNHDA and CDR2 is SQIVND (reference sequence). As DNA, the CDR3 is TGTGCCAGTAGTCACGGGACAGGGATCTACGAGCAGTACTTC. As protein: CASSHGTGIYEQYF.

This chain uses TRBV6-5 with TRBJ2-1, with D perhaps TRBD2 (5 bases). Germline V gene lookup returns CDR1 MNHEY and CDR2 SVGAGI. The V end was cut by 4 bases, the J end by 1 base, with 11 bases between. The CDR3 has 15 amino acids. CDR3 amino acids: CASSWGDGSYNEQFF. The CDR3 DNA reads TGTGCCAGCAGTTGGGGAGACGGTTCCTACAATGAGCAGTTCTTC.

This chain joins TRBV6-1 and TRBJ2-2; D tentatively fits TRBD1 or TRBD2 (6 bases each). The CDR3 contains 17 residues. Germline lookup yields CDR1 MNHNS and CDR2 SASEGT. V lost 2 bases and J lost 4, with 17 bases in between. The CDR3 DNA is TGTGCCAGCAGTGAATGGCACTGGGGGGCAGGCACCGGGGAGCTGTTTTTT. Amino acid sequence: CASSEWHWGAGTGELFF.

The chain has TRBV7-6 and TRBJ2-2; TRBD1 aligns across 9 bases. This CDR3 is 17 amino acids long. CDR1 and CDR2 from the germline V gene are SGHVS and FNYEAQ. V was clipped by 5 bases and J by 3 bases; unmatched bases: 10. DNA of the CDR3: TGTGCCAGCAGCCCACCCCGACAGGGGGATGACACCGGGGAGCTGTTTTTT. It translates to CASSPPRQGDDTGELFF.

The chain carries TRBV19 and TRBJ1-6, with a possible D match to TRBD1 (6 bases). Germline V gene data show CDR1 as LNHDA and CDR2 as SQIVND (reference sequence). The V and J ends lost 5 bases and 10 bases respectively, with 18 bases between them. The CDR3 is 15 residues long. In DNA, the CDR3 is TGTGCCAGTAGTTCCCGGACAGTCGGCAGATCACCCCTCCACTTT. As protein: CASSSRTVGRSPLHF. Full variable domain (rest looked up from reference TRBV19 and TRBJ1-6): DGGITQSPKYLFRKEGQNVTLSCEQNLNHDAMYWYRQDPGQGLRLIYYSQIVNDFQKGDIAEGYSVSREKKESFPLTVTSAQKNPTAFYLCASSSRTVGRSPLHFGNGTRLTVT.

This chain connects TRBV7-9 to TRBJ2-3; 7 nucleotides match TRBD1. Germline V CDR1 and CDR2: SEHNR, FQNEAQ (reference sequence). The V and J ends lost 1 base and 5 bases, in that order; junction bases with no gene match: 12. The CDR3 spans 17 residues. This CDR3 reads CASSLGARGTARDTQYF. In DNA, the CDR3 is TGTGCCAGCAGCTTAGGGGCCAGGGGGACCGCGAGAGATACGCAGTATTTT. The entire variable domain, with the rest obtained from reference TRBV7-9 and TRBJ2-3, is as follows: DTGVSQNPRHKITKRGQNVTFRCDPISEHNRLYWYRQTLGQGPEFLTYFQNEAQLEKSRLLSDRFSAERPKGSFSTLEIQRTEQGDSAMYLCASSLGARGTARDTQYFGPGTRLTVL.

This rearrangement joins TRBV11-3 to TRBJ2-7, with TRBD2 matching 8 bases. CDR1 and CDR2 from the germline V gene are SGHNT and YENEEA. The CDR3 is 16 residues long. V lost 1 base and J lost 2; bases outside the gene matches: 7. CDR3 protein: CASSLVPSGGTYEQYF. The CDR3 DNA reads TGTGCCAGCAGCTTAGTCCCCTCGGGGGGGACCTACGAGCAGTACTTC.

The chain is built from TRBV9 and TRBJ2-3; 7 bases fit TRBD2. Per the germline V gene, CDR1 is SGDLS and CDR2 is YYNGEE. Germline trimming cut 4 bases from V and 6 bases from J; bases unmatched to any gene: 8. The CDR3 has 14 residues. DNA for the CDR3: TGTGCCAGCAGCCCCAGCGGGGCCTCGGATACGCAGTATTTT. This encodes CASSPSGASDTQYF.

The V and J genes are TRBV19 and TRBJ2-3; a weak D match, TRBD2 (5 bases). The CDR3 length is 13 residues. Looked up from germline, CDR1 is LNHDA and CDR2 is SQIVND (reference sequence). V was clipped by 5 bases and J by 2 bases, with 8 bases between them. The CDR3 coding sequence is TGTGCCAGTAGTGCTAGCATCACAGATACGCAGTATTTT. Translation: CASSASITDTQYF.

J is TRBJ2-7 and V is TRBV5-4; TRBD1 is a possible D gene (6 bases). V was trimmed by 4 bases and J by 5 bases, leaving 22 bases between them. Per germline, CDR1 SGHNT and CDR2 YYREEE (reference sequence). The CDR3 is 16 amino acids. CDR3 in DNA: TGTGCCAGCAGCATCCCGACAGGAGACCTACGTGACGAGCAGTACTTC. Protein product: CASSIPTGDLRDEQYF.

For the CDR3, the DNA is TGTGCCGGGCGGCGGAGCAGGGAATCAACTGGGGCCAACGTCCTGACTTTC. This gives the protein CAGRRSRESTGANVLTF. The rearrangement joins TRBV7-9 to TRBJ2-6; TRBD1 might be the D (5 bases). Germline V gene lookup returns CDR1 SEHNR and CDR2 FQNEAQ (reference sequence). CDR3 length: 17 residues. V was clipped by 11 bases and J by 2 bases, with 22 bases between them.

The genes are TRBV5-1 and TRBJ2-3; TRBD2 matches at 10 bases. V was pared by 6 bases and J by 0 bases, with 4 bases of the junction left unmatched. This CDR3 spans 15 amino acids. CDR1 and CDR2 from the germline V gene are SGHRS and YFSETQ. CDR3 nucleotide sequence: TGCGCCAGCAACATACTAGCGGGGAGCACAGATACGCAGTATTTT. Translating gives CASNILAGSTDTQYF.

The DNA for the CDR3 is TGTGCCTGGAGTGTTACAGGGGGCAACTATGGCTACACCTTC. This gives the protein CAWSVTGGNYGYTF. This chain uses TRBV30 with TRBJ1-2; 9 bases align to TRBD1. The germline V gene has CDR1 GTSNPN and CDR2 SVGIG (reference sequence). CDR3 length equals 14 residues. V lost 0 bases and J lost 2; bases outside the gene matches: 1.